Presented here are 15 T cell receptor beta chains from one specimen sequenced in a study of cytomegalovirus exposure and HLA in healthy donors. This PCR relied on a set of 60 Vbeta primers and 13 Jbeta primers. Repertoires were generated with immunoSEQ multiplex PCR, while TCRdb's copy carries only in-frame clones and drops some. There are fewer than 250,000 clones in the sample; around 83% occur only once, and more than 1.5% lies in the top ten. The source material was PBMCs. The receptors come from a man in his forties or fifties in good health and CMV-seropositive.

The chain joins TRBV4-2 to TRBJ1-5; 8 positions match TRBD1. The germline V gene has CDR1 LGHNA and CDR2 YNFKEQ. The junction had 8 bases not matched to a gene; V was cut back by 8 bases and J by 2 bases. CDR3 length equals 15 residues. The CDR3 loop is CASSETGEGNQPQHF. The CDR3 coding sequence is TGTGCCAGCTCAGAGACAGGGGAAGGCAATCAGCCCCAGCATTTT.

The chain carries TRBV6-1 and TRBJ2-1; TRBD2 matches at 7 bases. This CDR3 is built from 16 residues. After removal of 4 bases from V and 2 bases from J, the junction contained 8 bases not matched to a gene. CDR1 MNHNS and CDR2 SASEGT come from the germline V gene. This chain's CDR3 is CASSAAPGGTYNEQFF. In DNA form, the CDR3 reads TGTGCCAGCAGTGCTGCGCCGGGGGGAACCTACAATGAGCAGTTCTTC.

The genes are TRBV4-1 and TRBJ2-4; 7 nucleotides align to TRBD1. This CDR3 is built from 15 residues. After removal of 4 bases from V and 7 bases from J, the junction contained 10 bases not matched to a gene. Germline assignment: CDR1 MGHRA and CDR2 YSYEKL. The CDR3 bases are TGCGCCAGCAGCCCACAGGGACAGAGCTTCAACATTCAGTACTTC. This sequence encodes CASSPQGQSFNIQYF.

This clone appeared once. The J gene is TRBJ1-5, the V gene TRBV7-2, with TRBD1 as a possible D gene (6 bases). Germline-derived CDR1 and CDR2 are SGHTA and FQGNSA. V lost 2 bases and J 6 bases, leaving 14 bases between the germline ends. This CDR3 spans 15 amino acids. CDR3 bases: TGTGCCAGCAGCTTACAGGGGCAGCCTATTCAGCCCCAGCATTTT. Amino acids: CASSLQGQPIQPQHF.

This clone has only a few counts. The CDR3 region is CASSYQAVPHQPQHF. The CDR3 nucleotides read TGTGCCAGCAGTTACCAGGCAGTTCCTCATCAGCCCCAGCATTTT. The chain has TRBV6-6 and TRBJ1-5; D not resolved. Trimming removed 2 bases from V and 5 bases from J, with 13 bases in between. The germline V gene encodes CDR1 MNHNY and CDR2 SVGAGI (reference sequence). The CDR3 loop spans 15 amino acids.

V and J are TRBV28 and TRBJ2-7, with 7 bases aligning to TRBD1. Germline V lookup: CDR1 MDHEN, CDR2 SYDVKM. The CDR3 is made up of 16 amino acids. J gave up 6 bases and V 4 bases, and 15 bases lay outside the gene matches. For the CDR3, the DNA is TGTGCCAGCAGTTCGCCCGGGACAGCGAGGAGTAGCGAGCAGTACTTC. Its translation is CASSSPGTARSSEQYF.

V usage is TRBV28 and J usage is TRBJ2-7, with TRBD2 matching over 11 bases. The CDR3 has 15 amino acids. Germline V gives CDR1 MDHEN, CDR2 SYDVKM. With V trimmed by 6 bases and J by 2 bases, 6 bases remained unmatched. The CDR3 here is CASSTPGLAAYEQYF. The DNA of the CDR3 is TGTGCCAGCAGCACACCGGGACTAGCGGCCTACGAGCAGTACTTC.

V is TRBV11-2 and J is TRBJ1-1; D is perhaps TRBD1 (5 bases). The V and J ends lost 6 bases and 4 bases respectively, with 18 bases between them. CDR1 is SGHAT and CDR2 is FQNNGV in the germline V gene. The CDR3 has 15 amino acids. For the CDR3, the DNA is TGTGCCAGCAGAGACGTAGGGGAAAGGGGCACTGAAGCTTTCTTT. Its translation is CASRDVGERGTEAFF.

The genes are TRBV12-5 and TRBJ1-5; possible D gene TRBD1, 6 bases. Trimming removed 9 bases from V and 4 bases from J, with 19 bases in between. Germline V lookup: CDR1 LGHNT, CDR2 FRNRAP. This CDR3 spans 15 amino acids. The chain's CDR3 is CASSPGDTSNQPQHF. The CDR3 region has the DNA TGTGCTAGCTCTCCTGGGGACACCTCAAATCAGCCCCAGCATTTT.

V usage is TRBV27 and J usage is TRBJ1-2; tentatively, D is TRBD1 (5 bases). Trimming pared 1 base from V and 8 bases from J, leaving 29 bases between. This CDR3 spans 19 amino acids. Germline V lookup: CDR1 MNHEY, CDR2 SMNVEV (reference sequence). The CDR3 DNA reads as TGTGCCAGCAGTTTATACGCGGGAAGGGGCACCTTATCCCGGGGGGGCTACACCTTC. Translating it yields CASSLYAGRGTLSRGGYTF.

V usage is TRBV18 and J usage is TRBJ2-5; D not certain. Germline V lookup: CDR1 KGHSH, CDR2 LQKENI. This CDR3 has 14 amino acids. Trimming cost V 6 bases and J 2 bases, with 13 bases left between them. The DNA of the CDR3 is TGTGCCAGCTCCCCAGGCCGATATCAAGAGACCCAGTACTTC. Translated, it gives CASSPGRYQETQYF.

The rearrangement links TRBV5-6 to TRBJ1-1, with 9 bases identical to TRBD1. The CDR3 runs 15 residues. Germline trimming cut 4 bases from V and 1 base from J; bases unmatched to any gene: 5. Germline values: CDR1 SGHDT, CDR2 YYEEEE. In DNA, the CDR3 is TGTGCCAGCAGCCCCCAACAGGGGGCGAACACTGAAGCTTTCTTT. This sequence encodes CASSPQQGANTEAFF.

Here the CDR3 reads CASSPAGETQYF. CDR3 nucleotide sequence: TGCGCCAGCAGTCCAGCGGGAGAGACCCAGTACTTC. The chain links TRBV10-1 to TRBJ2-5, with D possibly matching TRBD2 (6 bases). This CDR3 contains 12 residues. The V gene lost 5 bases and the J gene lost 4 bases, with 8 bases spanning the gap. Germline CDR1 WNHNN, CDR2 SYGVQD (reference sequence).

As regards this clone: Other nucleotide sequences from this sample produce the same CDR3. This sequence joins TRBV5-1 and TRBJ2-7; 12 bases fit TRBD1. The CDR3 consists of 16 residues. V shed 2 bases, J shed 5 bases, and the junction held 8 bases outside the gene matches. Germline V lookup: CDR1 SGHRS, CDR2 YFSETQ. The CDR3 DNA follows: TGCGCCAGCAGCTTAAACTCCGGGACAGGGGGCGACGAGCAGTACTTC. Translating it yields CASSLNSGTGGDEQYF.

V and J are TRBV5-4 and TRBJ2-7; D not resolved. CDR3 length equals 13 residues. Trimming shortened V by 2 bases and J by 2 bases, and 8 bases separated the two germline ends. Germline V gene lookup returns CDR1 SGHNT and CDR2 YYREEE (reference sequence). DNA for the CDR3: TGTGCCAGCAGCTTCGGCGGAGCCTACGAGCAGTACTTC. Its protein product is CASSFGGAYEQYF.